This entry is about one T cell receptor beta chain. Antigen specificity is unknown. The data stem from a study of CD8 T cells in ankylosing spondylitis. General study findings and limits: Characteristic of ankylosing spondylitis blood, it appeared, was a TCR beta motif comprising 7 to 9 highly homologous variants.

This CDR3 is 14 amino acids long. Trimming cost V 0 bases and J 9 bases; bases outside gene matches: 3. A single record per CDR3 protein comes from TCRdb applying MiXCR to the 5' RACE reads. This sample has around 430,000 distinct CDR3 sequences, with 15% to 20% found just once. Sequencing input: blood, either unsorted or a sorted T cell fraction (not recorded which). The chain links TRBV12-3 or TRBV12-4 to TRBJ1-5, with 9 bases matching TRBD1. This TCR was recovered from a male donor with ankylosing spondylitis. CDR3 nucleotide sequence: TGTGCCAGCAGTTTAGCGGACAGGGGAGGGCCCCAGCATTTT. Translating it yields CASSLADRGGPQHF.